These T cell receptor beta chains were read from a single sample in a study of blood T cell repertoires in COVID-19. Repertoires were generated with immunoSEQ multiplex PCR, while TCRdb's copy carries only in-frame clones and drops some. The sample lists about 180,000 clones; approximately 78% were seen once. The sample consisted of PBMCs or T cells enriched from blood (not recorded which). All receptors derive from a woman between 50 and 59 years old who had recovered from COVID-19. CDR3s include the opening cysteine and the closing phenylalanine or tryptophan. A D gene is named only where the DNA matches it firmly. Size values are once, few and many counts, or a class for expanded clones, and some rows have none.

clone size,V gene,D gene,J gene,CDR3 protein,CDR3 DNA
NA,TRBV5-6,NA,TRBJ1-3,CASSLRVPSGNTIYF,TGTGCCAGCAGCTTGCGGGTTCCCTCTGGAAACACCATATATTTT
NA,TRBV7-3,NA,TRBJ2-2,CASSLQGSGELFF,TGTGCCAGCAGCTTACAGGGGTCCGGGGAGCTGTTTTTT
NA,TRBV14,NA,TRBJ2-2,CASSQDRSSAVTGELFF,TGTGCCAGCAGCCAAGATAGGAGTAGTGCGGTCACCGGGGAGCTGTTTTTT
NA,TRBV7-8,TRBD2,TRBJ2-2,CASSSMTSGTAGELFF,TGTGCCAGCAGCTCCATGACTAGCGGGACGGCCGGGGAGCTGTTTTTT
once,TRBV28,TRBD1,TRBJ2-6,CASSPYRGVIYGANVLTF,TGTGCCAGCAGTCCATACAGGGGGGTTATCTATGGGGCCAACGTCCTGACTTTC
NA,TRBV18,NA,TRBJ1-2,CASSPPEATNYGYTF,TGTGCCAGCTCACCACCGGAGGCTACTAACTATGGCTACACCTTC
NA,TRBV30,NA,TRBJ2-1,CAWSITGTPFGGNEQFF,TGTGCCTGGAGTATTACCGGGACACCCTTTGGTGGCAATGAGCAGTTCTTC
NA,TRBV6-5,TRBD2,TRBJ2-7,CASSYSGTKALEQYF,TGTGCCAGCAGTTACTCAGGGACTAAAGCGCTCGAGCAGTACTTC
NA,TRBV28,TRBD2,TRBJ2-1,CASSLLAGLGEQFF,TGTGCCAGCAGTTTACTAGCGGGACTGGGTGAGCAGTTCTTC
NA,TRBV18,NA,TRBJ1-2,CASSPENPLYGYTF,TGTGCCAGCTCACCTGAGAATCCGCTTTATGGCTACACCTTC
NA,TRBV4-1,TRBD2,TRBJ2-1,CASSQLLSGASYNEQFF,TGCGCCAGCAGCCAACTCCTTAGCGGGGCCTCCTACAATGAGCAGTTCTTC
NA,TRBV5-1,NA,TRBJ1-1,CASSLGQIANTEAFF,TGCGCCAGCAGCTTGGGACAGATAGCGAACACTGAAGCTTTCTTT
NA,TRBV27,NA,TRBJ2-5,CASSLGQGSETQYF,TGTGCCAGCAGTTTAGGCCAGGGTTCGGAGACCCAGTACTTC
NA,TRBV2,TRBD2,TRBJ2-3,CASSVSGISLMGTQYF,TGTGCCAGCAGTGTGAGCGGGATTTCCCTCATGGGTACGCAGTATTTT
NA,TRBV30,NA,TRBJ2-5,CAWRPGVQETQYF,TGTGCCTGGAGACCCGGTGTCCAAGAGACCCAGTACTTC
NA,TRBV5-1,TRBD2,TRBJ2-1,CASSLSSGLYNEQFF,TGCGCCAGCAGCTTAAGTAGCGGGCTGTACAATGAGCAGTTCTTC
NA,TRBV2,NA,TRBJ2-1,CASRRAAGTYNNEQFF,TGTGCCAGCAGAAGAGCAGCGGGCACTTATAACAATGAGCAGTTCTTC
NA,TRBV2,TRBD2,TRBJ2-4,CASTPLAGGPENIQYF,TGTGCCAGCACCCCTCTGGCGGGAGGGCCCGAAAACATTCAGTACTTC
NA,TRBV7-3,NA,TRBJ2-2,CASSLLRNTGELFF,TGTGCCAGCAGCTTACTTAGGAACACCGGGGAGCTGTTTTTT
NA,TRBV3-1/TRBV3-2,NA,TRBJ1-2,CASSQDAQGYGYTF,TGTGCCAGCAGCCAAGACGCACAGGGCTATGGCTACACCTTC
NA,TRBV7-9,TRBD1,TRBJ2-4,CASSVTGGANIQYF,TGTGCCAGCAGCGTTACAGGGGGCGCGAACATTCAGTACTTC
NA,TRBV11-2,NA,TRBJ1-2,CASTLRLQGSVLDYGYTF,TGTGCCAGCACTCTTAGGTTGCAGGGATCTGTTTTGGACTATGGCTACACCTTC
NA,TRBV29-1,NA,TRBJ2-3,CSVDPGGRTDTQYF,TGCAGCGTTGATCCCGGAGGTCGCACAGATACGCAGTATTTT
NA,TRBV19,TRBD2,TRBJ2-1,CASSGLGLAGYNEQFF,TGTGCCAGTAGTGGGCTCGGACTAGCGGGGTACAATGAGCAGTTCTTC
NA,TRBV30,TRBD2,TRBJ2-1,CAWSGYAGLAGGPYNEQFF,TGTGCCTGGAGTGGGTACGCGGGCCTAGCGGGAGGACCCTACAATGAGCAGTTCTTC
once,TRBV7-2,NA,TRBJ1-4,CASSFPYEKLFF,TGTGCCAGCAGCTTCCCGTATGAAAAACTGTTTTTT
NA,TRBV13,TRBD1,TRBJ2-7,CASSLAGTGAYEQYF,TGTGCCAGCAGCTTAGCTGGGACAGGCGCCTACGAGCAGTACTTC
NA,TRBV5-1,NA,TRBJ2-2,CASSYLLEAGELFF,TGCGCCAGCAGCTATCTACTAGAGGCCGGGGAGCTGTTTTTT
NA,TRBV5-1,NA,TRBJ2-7,CASSLASGSSYEQYF,TGCGCCAGCAGCTTGGCCTCTGGGAGCTCCTACGAGCAGTACTTC
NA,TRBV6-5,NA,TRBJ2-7,CASSPTGTQQYF,TGTGCCAGCTCCCCAACCGGGACTCAACAGTACTTC
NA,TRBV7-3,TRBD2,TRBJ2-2,CASSSHGTSGRTGELFF,TGTGCCAGCAGCTCCCATGGGACTAGCGGGAGAACCGGGGAGCTGTTTTTT
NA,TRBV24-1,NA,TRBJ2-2,CATSDFRRANTGELFF,TGTGCCACCAGTGATTTTCGGAGGGCGAACACCGGGGAGCTGTTTTTT
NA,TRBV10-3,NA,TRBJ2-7,CAISHKDIDEQYF,TGTGCCATCAGTCATAAAGATATAGACGAGCAGTACTTC
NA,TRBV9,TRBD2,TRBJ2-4,CASSDATPGLAGVAKNIQYF,TGTGCCAGCAGCGATGCGACCCCAGGACTAGCGGGAGTGGCCAAAAACATTCAGTACTTC
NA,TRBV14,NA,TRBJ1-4,CASSLRWDNNEKLFF,TGTGCCAGCAGCCTTCGGTGGGACAATAATGAAAAACTGTTTTTT
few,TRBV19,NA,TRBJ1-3,CASRSGSTSGNTIYF,TGTGCCAGTAGATCGGGGTCAACCTCTGGAAACACCATATATTTT
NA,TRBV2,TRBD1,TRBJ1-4,CASTQGAHEKLFF,TGTGCCAGCACGCAGGGGGCGCATGAAAAACTGTTTTTT
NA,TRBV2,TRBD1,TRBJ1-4,CASSRDRDEKLFF,TGTGCCAGCAGCCGGGACAGGGATGAAAAACTGTTTTTT
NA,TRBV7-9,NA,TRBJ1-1,CASSLRSGGHTEAFF,TGTGCCAGCAGCTTGCGCTCAGGCGGGCACACTGAAGCTTTCTTT
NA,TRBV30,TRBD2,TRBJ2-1,CAWSGGLVSYNEQFF,TGTGCCTGGAGTGGCGGACTAGTCTCCTACAATGAGCAGTTCTTC
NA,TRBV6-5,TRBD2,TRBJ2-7,CASSYGSGTSGGEQYF,TGTGCCAGCAGTTACGGGTCCGGGACTAGCGGAGGGGAGCAGTACTTC
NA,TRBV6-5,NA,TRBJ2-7,CATGGGPYEQYF,TGTGCCACCGGTGGAGGTCCCTACGAGCAGTACTTC
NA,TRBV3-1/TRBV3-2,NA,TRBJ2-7,CASSQAGAYEQYF,TGTGCCAGCAGCCAAGCAGGGGCCTACGAGCAGTACTTC
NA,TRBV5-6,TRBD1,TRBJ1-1,CASSRQGAGTEAFF,TGTGCCAGCAGCAGACAGGGGGCCGGGACTGAAGCTTTCTTT
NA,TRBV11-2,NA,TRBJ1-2,CASSQNYGYTF,TGTGCCAGCAGCCAGAACTATGGCTACACCTTC
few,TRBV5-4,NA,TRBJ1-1,CASSLRGLGGTEAFF,TGTGCCAGCAGCTTAAGGGGCCTTGGTGGCACTGAAGCTTTCTTT